One sample yielded the 4 T cell receptor beta chains listed below, sequenced in a study of OX40 agonist ivuxolimab in advanced cancers. Measured with immunoSEQ multiplex PCR; TCRdb has only the in-frame clones, and not every one. Here the sample spans about 79,000 clones, around 91% being singletons. Sequenced material: CD4+ or CD8+ T cells sorted from blood, taken in a trial of the OX40 agonist ivuxolimab. The receptors stem from an adult with an advanced solid tumor such as melanoma, head and neck, liver or kidney cancer.

This clone was recorded a few times. The genes are TRBV7-3 and TRBJ1-5; a weak D match, TRBD1 (5 bases). The CDR3 length is 17 residues. V dropped 3 bases and J dropped 0 bases, with 15 bases sitting between them. In germline, CDR1 is SGHTA, CDR2 FQGTGA. The DNA for the CDR3 is TGTGCCAGCAGCTTGTTTAGGGGCGGCTGTAGCAATCAGCCCCAGCATTTT. It translates to CASSLFRGGCSNQPQHF.

The table lists this clone with a few counts. The genes are TRBV5-1 and TRBJ1-6; no clear D gene. The CDR3 length is 14 residues. CDR1 and CDR2 from the germline V gene are SGHRS and YFSETQ. V lost 4 bases and J 3 bases, leaving 8 bases between the germline ends. CDR3 sequence: CASSPDGYNSPLHF. As DNA, the CDR3 is TGCGCCAGCAGCCCCGATGGCTATAATTCACCCCTCCACTTT.

This rearrangement joins TRBV12-5 to TRBJ2-2; possible D gene TRBD1, 6 bases. The V end lost 3 bases, the J end lost 3 bases, and 8 bases lay between the germline ends. This CDR3 comprises 14 residues. Germline V gene sequence: CDR1 LGHNT, CDR2 FRNRAP. In DNA, the CDR3 is TGTGCTAGTGGTTTATGGACAGACACCGGGGAGCTGTTTTTT. Translation: CASGLWTDTGELFF.

The V call is TRBV4-1, the J call TRBJ1-1, with 7 bases aligning to TRBD1. The CDR3 is 14 amino acids. The germline gives CDR1 MGHRA, CDR2 YSYEKL. J lost 10 bases, V lost 4 bases, and 12 bases had no gene match. In DNA, the CDR3 is TGCGCCAGCAGCCGGCGCGAGGGGGCGCTTCCAGCTTTCTTT. Translated, it gives CASSRREGALPAFF.